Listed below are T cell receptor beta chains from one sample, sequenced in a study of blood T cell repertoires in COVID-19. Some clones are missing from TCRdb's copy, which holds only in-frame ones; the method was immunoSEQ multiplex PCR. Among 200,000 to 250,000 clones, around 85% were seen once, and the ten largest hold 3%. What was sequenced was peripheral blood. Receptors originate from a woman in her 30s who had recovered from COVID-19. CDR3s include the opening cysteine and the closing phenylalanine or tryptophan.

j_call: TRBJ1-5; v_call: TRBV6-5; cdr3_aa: CASGDRRGQPQHF
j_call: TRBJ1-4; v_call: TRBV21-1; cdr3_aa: CASSQRRGRVGFEKLFF
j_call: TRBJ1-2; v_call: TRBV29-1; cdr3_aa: CSVIDRVHGYTF
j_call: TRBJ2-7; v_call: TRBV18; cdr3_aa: CASRPDRGYEQYF
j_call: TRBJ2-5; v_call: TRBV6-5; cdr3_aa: CASRTGGAGETQYF
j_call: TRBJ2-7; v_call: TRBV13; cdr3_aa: CASSVTGTGYYEQYF
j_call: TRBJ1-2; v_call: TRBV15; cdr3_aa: CATSRDLRREGYTF
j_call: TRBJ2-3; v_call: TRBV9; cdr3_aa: CASSVRYKLDTQYF
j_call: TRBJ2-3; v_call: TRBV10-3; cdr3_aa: CAIRRDSPDTQYF
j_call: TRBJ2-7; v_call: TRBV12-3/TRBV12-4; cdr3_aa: CASSLLGHEQYF
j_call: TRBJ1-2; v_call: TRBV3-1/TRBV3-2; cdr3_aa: CASSQGTPIDYGYTF
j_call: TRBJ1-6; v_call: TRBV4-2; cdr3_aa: CASSQVGTGVRSPLHF
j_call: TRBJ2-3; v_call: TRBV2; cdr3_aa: CASQQRGGIQDTQYF
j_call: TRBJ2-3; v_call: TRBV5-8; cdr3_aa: CASSQGVSVRYTDTQYF
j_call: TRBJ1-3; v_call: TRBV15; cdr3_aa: CATSDGGGTGNTIYF
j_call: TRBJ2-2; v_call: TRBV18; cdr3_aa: CASSPQGAGELFF
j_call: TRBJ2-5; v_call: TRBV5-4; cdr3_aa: CASSLGIGGAEETQYF
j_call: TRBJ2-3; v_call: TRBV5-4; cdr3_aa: CASSQWGLADTQYF
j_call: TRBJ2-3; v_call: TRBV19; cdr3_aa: CAIAAGDTDTQYF
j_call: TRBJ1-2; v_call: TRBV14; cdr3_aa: CASRGPTVHGYTF
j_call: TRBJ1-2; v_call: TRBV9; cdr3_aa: CASSVATGVNYGYTF
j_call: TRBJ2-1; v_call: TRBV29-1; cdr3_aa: CSASGGAYNEQFF
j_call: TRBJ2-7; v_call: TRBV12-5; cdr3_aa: CASGPDRVPYEQYF